This T cell receptor beta chain was captured by sequencing in a study of response to subunit inactivated influenza vaccine. Study-level results: Each seasonal flu vaccination may recruit only limited new T cells, authors suggested.

The junction had 5 bases not matched to a gene; V was cut back by 6 bases and J by 3 bases. Germline V gene data show CDR1 as SGHRS and CDR2 as YFSETQ. This CDR3 is built from 14 residues. Using its own MiXCR run on the RT-PCR reads, TCRdb lists one record per CDR3 protein. The sample yields about 520,000 distinct CDR3 sequences, more than 7% seen once. Concerning this clonotype itself: Its antigen is currently unknown.

The sample in question was PBMCs from blood, obtained around 25 months after vaccination. The chain uses TRBV5-1 and TRBJ2-5; 10 bases fit TRBD1. The sequence was obtained from a man between 50 and 69 years old who received an inactivated influenza vaccine. The CDR3 loop is CASTRTGGEETQYF. The DNA of the CDR3 is TGCGCCAGCACCAGGACAGGGGGAGAAGAGACCCAGTACTTC.